The source of this T cell receptor (beta chain) is a study of identical twins. TCRdb redid the calling of the 5' RACE reads with MiXCR, one entry per CDR3 protein. The sample records 300,000 to 400,000 distinct CDR3 sequences, around an eighth being singletons. In the case of this clonotype: It may be a read error: a sequence one base away is much more abundant.

From germline, CDR1 is ENHRY and CDR2 SYGVKD. V shed 0 bases and J shed 5 bases, with 17 bases lying between them. The CDR3 loop spans 17 amino acids. Another study also made use of these data, one on yellow fever vaccine responses in identical twins.

The chain couples TRBV10-3 to TRBJ2-1; D call uncertain. The origin of this receptor is a young woman in good health. What was sequenced was CD8+ T cells sorted from blood. CDR3 nucleotide sequence: TGTGCCATCAGTGAGTCGTCGTACAGTGTGAGTAACAATGAGCAGTTCTTC. Translating it yields CAISESSYSVSNNEQFF.